These T cell receptor beta chains were read from a single sample in a study of beta chain features in type 1 diabetes. The protocol was immunoSEQ multiplex PCR, while the TCRdb copy is restricted to in-frame clones and leaves out a portion. The top ten hold around 0.13% of the sample, which has about 47,000 clones, 35% to 55% seen once. Sequenced: stem cell memory CD4+ T cells from blood. Receptors originate from a man aged 30-40 years with type 1 diabetes. Both conserved end residues are part of each CDR3. The D gene is left open where the match is weak. A row's size may be missing; if present it is once, few, many or a size class.

d_gene	v_gene	abundance	j_gene	CDR3aa	CDR3nt
TRBD1	TRBV28	-	TRBJ1-1	CASSPGDRKNTEAFF	TGTGCCAGCAGTCCCGGGGACAGAAAGAACACTGAAGCTTTCTTT
-	TRBV7-9	-	TRBJ2-1	CASSRVTGEVSYNEQFF	TGTGCCAGCAGCCGAGTCACGGGGGAGGTCTCCTACAATGAGCAGTTCTTC
-	TRBV15	-	TRBJ2-7	CATSRGQAPTHEQYF	TGTGCCACCAGCAGAGGTCAGGCTCCTACTCACGAGCAGTACTTC
-	TRBV18	once	TRBJ2-2	CASSPSSFDTGELFF	TGTGCCAGCTCACCATCTAGCTTCGACACCGGGGAGCTGTTTTTT
-	TRBV6-5	-	TRBJ2-3	CASRTSTDTQYF	TGTGCCAGCAGAACTAGCACAGATACGCAGTATTTT
TRBD2	TRBV5-1	-	TRBJ2-7	CASRSDVGNIAGRFYEQYF	TGCGCCAGCAGGTCCGATGTAGGGAATATAGCGGGAAGATTCTACGAGCAGTACTTC
TRBD1	TRBV7-2	few	TRBJ2-7	CASGLQGARYEQYF	TGTGCCAGCGGGTTACAGGGGGCGCGGTACGAGCAGTACTTC
TRBD2	TRBV5-1	few	TRBJ2-5	CASSPGTSAYQETQYF	TGCGCCAGCAGCCCCGGGACTAGCGCGTACCAAGAGACCCAGTACTTC
TRBD2	TRBV5-1	-	TRBJ2-5	CASSLYTGGYETQYF	TGCGCCAGCAGCTTGTATACGGGAGGGTATGAGACCCAGTACTTC
-	TRBV7-2	few	TRBJ1-5	CASSLGAGLNQPQHF	TGTGCCAGCAGCTTAGGGGCGGGACTAAATCAGCCCCAGCATTTT
-	TRBV6-6	-	TRBJ2-7	CASSSTLTSYEQYF	TGTGCCAGCAGTTCGACATTAACCTCCTACGAGCAGTACTTC
-	TRBV28	few	TRBJ1-1	CASSLWGGGVVAFF	TGTGCCAGCAGTTTATGGGGAGGGGGGGTCGTGGCTTTCTTT
-	TRBV6-5	-	TRBJ2-1	CAVRGSRNEQFF	TGTGCCGTTCGAGGGAGTCGGAATGAGCAGTTCTTC
-	TRBV20-1	few	TRBJ2-1	CSATVQNEQFF	TGCAGTGCCACCGTTCAGAATGAGCAGTTCTTC
-	TRBV7-2	-	TRBJ1-1	CASSLLSGINTEAFF	TGTGCCAGCAGCTTACTCTCAGGAATCAACACTGAAGCTTTCTTT
-	TRBV9	-	TRBJ2-2	CASSEGGAGELFF	TGTGCCAGCAGCGAGGGGGGGGCCGGGGAGCTGTTTTTT
TRBD2	TRBV6-5	-	TRBJ2-3	CASSRTSGSTDTQYF	TGTGCCAGCAGTCGGACTAGCGGGAGCACAGATACGCAGTATTTT
-	TRBV2	-	TRBJ1-2	CASSPENYGYTF	TGTGCCAGCAGTCCAGAAAACTATGGCTACACCTTC
-	TRBV7-3	-	TRBJ2-7	CASSLIAGLTSYEQYF	TGTGCCAGCAGCTTAATTGCGGGCCTTACTTCCTACGAGCAGTACTTC
-	TRBV4-2	few	TRBJ2-2	CASRTGTTNTGELFF	TGTGCCAGCAGAACCGGGACAACGAACACCGGGGAGCTGTTTTTT
TRBD1	TRBV7-9	-	TRBJ2-6	CANSFGTGTGANVLTF	TGTGCCAACAGCTTCGGGACAGGGACCGGGGCCAACGTCCTGACTTTC
-	TRBV6-5	once	TRBJ1-6	CASSSGGGYSPLHF	TGTGCCAGCAGTTCCGGGGGGGGATATTCACCCCTCCACTTT
-	TRBV28	few	TRBJ1-1	CASASGGARGTEAFF	TGTGCCAGCGCCTCTGGGGGGGCCCGGGGCACTGAAGCTTTCTTT
-	TRBV11-2	-	TRBJ2-5	CASSYGGQETQYF	TGTGCCAGCAGCTACGGGGGCCAAGAGACCCAGTACTTC
-	TRBV29-1	-	TRBJ1-4	CSVAATNEKLFF	TGCAGCGTTGCAGCAACTAATGAAAAACTGTTTTTT
-	TRBV14	-	TRBJ1-2	CASSQGAGNYGYTF	TGTGCCAGCAGCCAAGGGGCAGGAAATTATGGCTACACCTTC
TRBD1	TRBV5-1	few	TRBJ1-2	CASSWDSGPYGYTF	TGCGCCAGCAGCTGGGACAGCGGGCCCTATGGCTACACCTTC
TRBD1	TRBV19	few	TRBJ2-1	CASTRDRGSYNEQFF	TGTGCCAGTACCAGGGACAGGGGGTCCTACAATGAGCAGTTCTTC
-	TRBV7-9	-	TRBJ1-1	CASSRRGGQGTEAFF	TGTGCCAGCAGCCGGAGGGGGGGGCAGGGGACTGAAGCTTTCTTT
TRBD2	TRBV7-2	-	TRBJ2-5	CASSLSLAGQETQYF	TGTGCCAGCAGCTTATCCCTAGCGGGACAAGAGACCCAGTACTTC
-	TRBV28	-	TRBJ2-7	CASSPSLAGEQYF	TGTGCCAGCAGTCCCTCACTGGCGGGGGAGCAGTACTTC
TRBD1	TRBV5-4	-	TRBJ2-2	CASSRDRGNTGELFF	TGTGCCAGCAGCAGAGACAGGGGGAACACCGGGGAGCTGTTTTTT
TRBD2	TRBV9	-	TRBJ2-7	CASSVETGGTYEQYF	TGTGCCAGCAGCGTAGAGACGGGGGGGACTTACGAGCAGTACTTC
-	TRBV2	-	TRBJ1-5	CASSGVPGGNQPQHF	TGTGCCAGCAGTGGGGTACCAGGTGGGAATCAGCCCCAGCATTTT
TRBD1	TRBV30	-	TRBJ2-2	CAWRAKGGQVTGELFF	TGTGCCTGGAGGGCAAAAGGGGGCCAGGTCACCGGGGAGCTGTTTTTT
-	TRBV4-2	-	TRBJ1-4	CASSQGEADNEKLFF	TGTGCCAGCAGCCAAGGTGAGGCTGATAATGAAAAACTGTTTTTT
-	TRBV6-6	few	TRBJ1-5	CASSTQEGWNQPQHF	TGTGCCAGCAGTACACAGGAAGGTTGGAATCAGCCCCAGCATTTT
-	TRBV6-1	-	TRBJ2-1	CASSETGYNEQFF	TGTGCCAGCAGTGAAACCGGTTACAATGAGCAGTTCTTC
-	TRBV28	few	TRBJ2-7	CASSQTRYEQYF	TGTGCCAGCAGTCAAACTCGCTACGAGCAGTACTTC
-	TRBV25-1	-	TRBJ1-1	CASTRAGPLLTEAFF	TGTGCCAGCACCCGCGCGGGGCCGTTGTTAACTGAAGCTTTCTTT
TRBD1	TRBV7-9	few	TRBJ1-5	CASSSGGQPQHF	TGTGCCAGCAGCTCAGGGGGTCAGCCCCAGCATTTT
-	TRBV29-1	-	TRBJ2-5	CSVVAGETQYF	TGCAGCGTTGTAGCTGGGGAGACCCAGTACTTC
TRBD1	TRBV7-9	-	TRBJ2-7	CASSSFGTGHYEQYF	TGTGCCAGCAGCTCCTTCGGGACAGGACACTACGAGCAGTACTTC
-	TRBV10-3	-	TRBJ2-7	CAISDFSSSYEQYF	TGTGCCATCAGTGATTTTAGTAGCTCCTACGAGCAGTACTTC
TRBD2	TRBV4-2	-	TRBJ2-5	CASSTTSGSETQYF	TGTGCCAGCAGCACTACTAGCGGGAGTGAGACCCAGTACTTC
-	TRBV6-1	few	TRBJ2-7	CASSVPVGEREQYF	TGTGCCAGCAGTGTCCCTGTTGGGGAGCGCGAGCAGTACTTC
-	TRBV29-1	few	TRBJ2-7	CSVEEQGSTYEQYF	TGCAGCGTTGAAGAACAGGGATCCACCTACGAGCAGTACTTC
-	TRBV2	-	TRBJ2-7	CASNPQGGGEQYF	TGTGCCAGCAACCCCCAGGGGGGTGGCGAGCAGTACTTC
-	TRBV7-2	-	TRBJ2-1	CASSLTPSSYNEQFF	TGTGCCAGCAGCCTGACTCCATCCTCCTACAATGAGCAGTTCTTC
TRBD1	TRBV7-2	-	TRBJ1-3	CASSWDRGRNTIYF	TGTGCCAGCAGTTGGGACAGGGGACGAAACACCATATATTTT
-	TRBV7-9	-	TRBJ2-7	CASSLGGIGEQYF	TGTGCCAGCAGCTTAGGAGGGATTGGCGAGCAGTACTTC
-	TRBV11-3	-	TRBJ2-1	CASSSDRTGGEQFF	TGTGCCAGCAGCTCGGACAGGACCGGGGGTGAGCAGTTCTTC
TRBD2	TRBV29-1	-	TRBJ2-1	CSVDRTSGRNEQFF	TGCAGCGTTGATAGGACTAGCGGGAGGAATGAGCAGTTCTTC